The 13 T cell receptor beta chains below all came from one sample that was sequenced in a study of cytomegalovirus exposure and HLA in healthy donors. The PCR ran on 60 Vbeta and 13 Jbeta primers. Method: immunoSEQ multiplex PCR; TCRdb's copy keeps in-frame clones and lacks some. The top ten clones hold around 1.6% of a sample with more than 150,000 clones, 75% to 85% of them seen once. Material: PBMCs. Source of these receptors: a man younger than 35 in good health and CMV-seronegative.

The chain couples TRBV6-1 to TRBJ1-1; D unclear. Germline values: CDR1 MNHNS, CDR2 SASEGT. The CDR3 extends over 12 amino acids. V was shortened by 1 base and J by 8 bases, with 8 bases between the two germline ends. The CDR3 reads CASSEGGGEAFF. The CDR3 DNA is TGTGCCAGCAGTGAAGGGGGAGGGGAAGCTTTCTTT.

The chain combines TRBV6-5 with TRBJ1-2, with D unclear. The CDR3 totals 12 residues. V was trimmed by 2 bases and J by 7 bases, leaving 8 bases between them. In germline, CDR1 is MNHEY, CDR2 SVGAGI. DNA for the CDR3: TGTGCCAGCAGTTACAATCGGGGTGGCTACACCTTC. It encodes CASSYNRGGYTF.

This sequence joins TRBV19 and TRBJ1-5; D remains ambiguous. V was pared by 1 base and J by 2 bases, with 15 bases between. The CDR3 length is 17 residues. The germline CDR1 and CDR2 sequences are LNHDA and SQIVND (reference sequence). CDR3 nucleotides: TGTGCCAGTAGTATAGGCGGAGGTCTTGGAGGCAATCAGCCCCAGCATTTT. Translating gives CASSIGGGLGGNQPQHF.

Only a few counts were recorded for this clone. The CDR3 loop reads CASTERGRATEAFF. DNA of the CDR3: TGTGCCAGCACCGAAAGGGGTCGTGCTACGGAAGCTTTCTTT. The chain carries TRBV28 and TRBJ1-1; TRBD1 might be the D (5 bases). V gave up 7 bases and J gave up 8 bases, with 20 bases separating them. The germline CDR1 and CDR2 sequences are MDHEN and SYDVKM. The CDR3 loop spans 14 amino acids.

In the case of this clone: The germline gene is not matched at one end of the junction; a read error may be the cause. The chain combines TRBV19 with TRBJ2-3; 9 nucleotides line up with TRBD2. From germline, CDR1 is LNHDA and CDR2 SQIVND (reference sequence). The CDR3 sequence is 12 residues long. The CDR3 is CASTAGLAGLFF. CDR3 DNA: TGTGCCAGTACTGCGGGCCTAGCGGGGCTCTTTTTT.

The chain combines TRBV7-8 with TRBJ2-1; 8 bases match TRBD1. Per germline, CDR1 SGHVS and CDR2 FQNEAQ. J lost 5 bases, V lost 2 bases, and 20 bases had no gene match. The CDR3 length is 20 residues. The CDR3 region is CASSLRVGTGGERRHNEQFF. CDR3 bases: TGTGCCAGCAGCTTACGGGTTGGCACAGGGGGTGAAAGGAGGCACAATGAGCAGTTCTTC.

The gene calls are TRBV5-1 and TRBJ2-3; D might be TRBD2 (6 bases). V shed 0 bases and J shed 4 bases, with 12 bases lying between them. Germline CDR1 reads SGHRS; CDR2 reads YFSETQ. The CDR3 is 15 amino acids. In DNA form, the CDR3 reads TGCGCCAGCAGCTTGGGGGGAGCGGGCGCAGATACGCAGTATTTT. This translates into CASSLGGAGADTQYF.

The rearrangement joins TRBV14 to TRBJ1-1; unclear D gene. CDR3 length: 15 amino acids. V lost 0 bases, J lost 1 base, and 9 bases lay in between. CDR1 and CDR2 from the germline V gene are SGHDN and FVKESK. The CDR3 bases are TGTGCCAGCAGCCAAGAAGGCAGGCCGAACACTGAAGCTTTCTTT. Amino acids: CASSQEGRPNTEAFF.

The rearrangement uses TRBV30 and TRBJ2-2, with 9 bases matching TRBD2. Trimming at V came to 1 base and at J to 1 base, leaving 10 bases not matched to a gene. Germline loops: CDR1 GTSNPN, CDR2 SVGIG (reference sequence). The CDR3 runs 18 residues. In nucleotides, the CDR3 is TGTGCCTGGAGTGGTCTATGGGCTAGCGGGAAGAACACCGGGGAGCTGTTTTTT. This codes for CAWSGLWASGKNTGELFF.

This clone was seen only once. The genes are TRBV18 and TRBJ1-3, with D perhaps TRBD1 (5 bases). The CDR3 consists of 17 residues. CDR1 is KGHSH and CDR2 is LQKENI in the germline V gene. The germline V and J ends were trimmed by 6 bases and 0 bases, with 18 bases remaining between them. This CDR3 is CASSSKPTGISGNTIYF. CDR3 nucleotides: TGTGCCAGCTCCTCAAAACCTACAGGAATCTCTGGAAACACCATATATTTT.

The chain employs TRBV9 and TRBJ1-5; D might be TRBD1 (6 bases). Germline CDR1 SGDLS, CDR2 YYNGEE. There are 14 residues in the CDR3. V gave up 3 bases and J gave up 1 base, with 8 bases separating them. The CDR3 spells CASSAGTSNQPQHF. The CDR3 coding sequence is TGTGCCAGCAGCGCCGGGACAAGCAATCAGCCCCAGCATTTT.

This clone was found a few times. J is TRBJ1-1 and V is TRBV25-1, with D perhaps TRBD1 (5 bases). This CDR3 contains 14 residues. The germline V gene has CDR1 MGHDK and CDR2 SYGVNS. Trimming removed 4 bases from V and 4 bases from J, with 13 bases in between. The CDR3 DNA follows: TGTGCCAGCAGTGGGACACTTCTCGGCACTGAAGCTTTCTTT. Translating gives CASSGTLLGTEAFF.

This clone was seen a few times. The V gene is TRBV19, the J gene TRBJ1-4; 7 nucleotides match TRBD1. Germline V gives CDR1 LNHDA, CDR2 SQIVND (reference sequence). V lost 7 bases to trimming and J lost 8 bases; unmatched junction nucleotides: 10. The CDR3 loop spans 14 amino acids. CDR3: CASTTTGSYEKLFF. CDR3 coding DNA: TGTGCCAGTACTACGACAGGGTCGTACGAAAAACTGTTTTTT.